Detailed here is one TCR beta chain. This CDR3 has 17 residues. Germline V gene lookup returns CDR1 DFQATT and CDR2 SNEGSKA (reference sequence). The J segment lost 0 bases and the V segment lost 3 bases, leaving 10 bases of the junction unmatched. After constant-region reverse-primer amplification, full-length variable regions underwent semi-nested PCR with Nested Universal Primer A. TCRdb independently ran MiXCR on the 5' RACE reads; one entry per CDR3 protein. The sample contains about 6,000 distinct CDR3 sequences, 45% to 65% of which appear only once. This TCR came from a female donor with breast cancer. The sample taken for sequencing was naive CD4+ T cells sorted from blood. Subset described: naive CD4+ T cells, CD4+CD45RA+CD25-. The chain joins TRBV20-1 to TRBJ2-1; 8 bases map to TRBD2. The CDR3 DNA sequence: TGCAGTGCTAGCCCCGGCGGAGCGGGAGTCTCCTACAATGAGCAGTTCTTC. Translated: CSASPGGAGVSYNEQFF.